Listed below are T cell receptor beta chains from one sample, sequenced in a study of cytomegalovirus exposure and HLA in healthy donors. This table comes from immunoSEQ multiplex PCR, and its TCRdb copy is limited to in-frame clones, with some not included. The table includes roughly 140,000 clones, approximately 77% detected once. Sequencing used PBMCs. The receptor set was obtained from a woman in her fifties or sixties in good health and CMV-seronegative. Each CDR3 is given with its conserved first and last residue.

j_call v_call cdr3_aa
TRBJ1-6 TRBV5-5 CASSLADGTPLHF
TRBJ2-5 TRBV10-3 CAISVAGREETQYF
TRBJ2-7 TRBV5-1 CASSFAESYEQYF
TRBJ2-7 TRBV7-8 CASSYRDRGPGEQYF
TRBJ2-1 TRBV5-1 CASRLHDDSHEQFF
TRBJ2-7 TRBV29-1 CSVGFGQGSYEQYF
TRBJ2-5 TRBV11-2 CASSLEASGEETQYF
TRBJ2-3 TRBV28 CASKERGGLAADTQYF
TRBJ1-6 TRBV4-3 CASSHARERLNSPLHF
TRBJ2-1 TRBV4-2 CASSQVTGEAEQFF
TRBJ2-3 TRBV4-2 CASSQAGGTDTQYF
TRBJ1-3 TRBV6-7 CASSYSRDRLVSGNTIYF
TRBJ1-1 TRBV27 CASSFSREVGNTEAFF
TRBJ2-2 TRBV4-3 CASSRLGGANTGELFF
TRBJ1-5 TRBV7-9 CSSSSQGSNQPQHF
TRBJ2-3 TRBV29-1 CSVLAGGTDTQYF
TRBJ2-3 TRBV5-1 CASSLIGGGIYTDTQYF
TRBJ2-2 TRBV4-2 CASSQAHGAGARGGELFF
TRBJ2-6 TRBV4-2 CASGPGQGASGANVLTF
TRBJ1-2 TRBV25-1 CASSGTSGTGPINYGYTF
TRBJ2-2 TRBV27 CASSLERGRGGELFF
TRBJ2-5 TRBV29-1 CSGSGGRETQYF
TRBJ2-5 TRBV7-2 CASSLGQNQETQYF
TRBJ1-2 TRBV7-9 CASSQWTGGYNYGYTF
TRBJ2-1 TRBV11-2 CASSAGLAGNYNEQFF
TRBJ1-5 TRBV30 CAWSLGQGSNQPQHF
TRBJ2-5 TRBV7-9 CASSPPGAGLETQYF
TRBJ2-7 TRBV6-1 CASSVSRGFTYEQYF
TRBJ1-5 TRBV4-2 CASSQGGTYQPQHF
TRBJ2-7 TRBV5-1 CASSLVTRTSAYEQYF
TRBJ1-1 TRBV5-1 CASSSGISDRVYTEAFF
TRBJ1-1 TRBV5-1 CASSYRVGTEAFF
TRBJ1-1 TRBV19 CASSRPGTLNTEAFF
TRBJ1-2 TRBV2 CASSIRTGGNYGYTF
TRBJ1-6 TRBV28 CASSVRQGLNSPLHF
TRBJ1-1 TRBV9 CASSPRGREAFF
TRBJ2-7 TRBV2 CASSSSSGGSYEQYF
TRBJ2-3 TRBV10-2 CASSPTTYSTDTQYF
TRBJ2-7 TRBV5-1 CASSARQYEQYF
TRBJ2-7 TRBV6-1 CASSKADRSSYEQYF
TRBJ2-7 TRBV7-9 CSSSGRDSQYEQYF
TRBJ1-2 TRBV29-1 CSVTTDRVNGYTF
TRBJ1-4 TRBV7-8 CASSPGTVRLGWNEKLFF
TRBJ2-5 TRBV2 CASSRLAGGRETQYF
TRBJ1-1 TRBV4-2 CASSQDLETEAFF
TRBJ1-5 TRBV6-5 CASSSRGQQPQHF
TRBJ2-7 TRBV28 CATTSGGAYEQYF
TRBJ2-5 TRBV19 CASSISGTGFQETQYF